Shown below are 9 T cell receptor beta chains from a single sample sequenced in a study of blood T cell repertoires in COVID-19. This table comes from immunoSEQ multiplex PCR, and its TCRdb copy is limited to in-frame clones, with some not included. The repertoire has roughly 170,000 clones, 60% to 80% of them found once; the top ten carry 26%. Material for sequencing was peripheral blood. These receptors were taken from a woman aged 65 to 85 with acute or convalescent COVID-19.

This clone was detected only once. This chain uses TRBV5-4 with TRBJ2-1; TRBD2 aligns across 8 bases. The germline V gene has CDR1 SGHNT and CDR2 YYREEE (reference sequence). After removal of 0 bases from V and 10 bases from J, the junction contained 9 bases not matched to a gene. The CDR3 has 15 residues. CDR3 coding DNA: TGTGCCAGCAGCTTGGGTCCGGGAGGGCCCGGGGAGCAGTTCTTC. Encoded protein: CASSLGPGGPGEQFF.

The gene calls are TRBV3-1 (or the pseudogene TRBV3-2) and TRBJ2-1; a possible D gene is TRBD2 (6 bases). Germline CDR1 and CDR2: LGHDT and YNNKEL (reference sequence). Deletions cut 4 bases from V and 7 bases from J, with 14 bases between. CDR3 length equals 14 residues. In DNA form, the CDR3 reads TGTGCCAGCAGCCCGGATACGACTAGGAATGAGCAGTTCTTC. This encodes CASSPDTTRNEQFF.

This clone is a singleton in its sample. The V gene is TRBV7-8, the J gene TRBJ2-5, with TRBD1 matching 9 bases. The CDR3 consists of 16 residues. J gave up 2 bases and V 5 bases, and 9 bases lay outside the gene matches. The germline V gene encodes CDR1 SGHVS and CDR2 FQNEAQ. CDR3: CASSPGWGQGQETQYF. The CDR3 DNA follows: TGTGCCAGCAGCCCAGGGTGGGGACAGGGTCAAGAGACCCAGTACTTC.

This chain uses TRBV7-8 with TRBJ2-1, with a tentative D call TRBD2 (6 bases). The CDR3 covers 15 residues. V was clipped by 3 bases and J by 4 bases, with 13 bases between them. CDR1 and CDR2 from the germline V gene are SGHVS and FQNEAQ. CDR3 sequence: CASSLNTGLYNEQFF. As DNA, the CDR3 is TGTGCCAGCAGCTTGAACACGGGACTTTACAATGAGCAGTTCTTC.

CDR3 sequence (DNA): TGTGCCAGCAGCTCCTGGGACAGACCAAGGTTGGGCTACACCTTC. This sequence encodes CASSSWDRPRLGYTF. V usage is TRBV11-2 and J usage is TRBJ1-2, with 7 nucleotides matching TRBD1. Germline CDR1 and CDR2: SGHAT and FQNNGV. The CDR3 is made up of 15 amino acids. The J segment lost 8 bases and the V segment lost 4 bases, leaving 13 bases of the junction unmatched.

J is TRBJ1-5 and V is TRBV29-1; TRBD1 aligns across 7 bases. Trimming at V came to 6 bases and at J to 5 bases, leaving 10 bases not matched to a gene. CDR1 is SQVTM, CDR2 ANQGSEA, per germline. The CDR3 sequence is 14 residues long. DNA for the CDR3: TGCAGCGTGCGGGGGGAGGGGGCCCATCAGCCCCAGCATTTT. It codes for CSVRGEGAHQPQHF.

The chain employs TRBV12-2 and TRBJ1-2; the table assigns TRBD1, which was not confirmed against the DNA. TRBV12-2 is an annotated pseudogene. The CDR3 runs to 16 residues. The CDR3 region has the DNA TGTGCAAGTCGCTTACCTCCACAGTTAGCTAACTATGGCTACACCTTC. Its translation is CASRLPPQLANYGYTF.

The chain couples TRBV5-5 to TRBJ2-3; D might be TRBD1 (6 bases). Trimming left V 2 bases short and J 6 bases short, with 16 bases between. CDR3 size: 15 residues. The germline V gene encodes CDR1 SGHKS and CDR2 YYEKEE (reference sequence). Here the CDR3 reads CASSFTGHPGDTQYF. The CDR3 DNA is TGTGCCAGCAGCTTTACAGGGCACCCTGGGGATACGCAGTATTTT. Full variable domain (remainder filled in from reference TRBV5-5 and TRBJ2-3): DAGVTQSPTHLIKTRGQQVTLRCSPISGHKSVSWYQQVLGQGPQFIFQYYEKEERGRGNFPDRFSARQFPNYSSELNVNALLLGDSALYLCASSFTGHPGDTQYFGPGTRLTVL.

The genes are TRBV5-6 and TRBJ1-6, with 7 nucleotides matching TRBD1. The germline gives CDR1 SGHDT, CDR2 YYEEEE. V lost 3 bases to trimming and J lost 3 bases; unmatched junction nucleotides: 15. The CDR3 has 19 amino acids. In nucleotides, the CDR3 is TGTGCCAGCAGCTCACGTGGTCTCCGGGACAGAATCTATAATTCACCCCTCCACTTT. Translated, it gives CASSSRGLRDRIYNSPLHF.